The 30 T cell receptor beta chains given below trace back to one sample, sequenced in a study of T cell changes during pregnancy in multiple sclerosis. The table came from immunoSEQ multiplex PCR; TCRdb's copy has only in-frame clones and leaves some out. In the table there are tens of thousands of clones, approximately 86% of which are singletons. Specimen: peripheral blood, collected in the first trimester of pregnancy. All receptors come from a female donor with multiple sclerosis, enrolled in a pregnancy study.

The chain has TRBV2 and TRBJ2-3, with 8 bases matching TRBD1. The V gene end was trimmed by 6 bases and the J gene end by 4 bases; junction bases not matched to a gene: 6. The CDR3 length is 14 residues. From germline, CDR1 is SNHLY and CDR2 FYNNEI. CDR3 in DNA: TGTGCCAGCAGGGAGACAGGGGAGGCAGATACGCAGTATTTT. Translation gives CASRETGEADTQYF.

The chain couples TRBV28 to TRBJ2-7; a weak D match, TRBD2 (6 bases). This CDR3 is built from 13 residues. Germline CDR1 and CDR2: MDHEN and SYDVKM. Trimming cost V 5 bases and J 7 bases, with 15 bases left between them. CDR3 bases: TGTGCCAGCAGTCCACCGGGGGTGGGGGAGCAGTACTTC. This translates into CASSPPGVGEQYF.

This rearrangement joins TRBV5-5 to TRBJ1-1; D gene ambiguous. Germline assignment: CDR1 SGHKS and CDR2 YYEKEE (reference sequence). The V gene lost 4 bases and the J gene lost 5 bases, with 12 bases spanning the gap. The CDR3 sequence is 13 residues long. CDR3 in amino acids: CASSLFRGTEAFF. The CDR3 coding sequence is TGTGCCAGCAGCCTCTTTAGAGGGACTGAAGCTTTCTTT. Using reference TRBV5-5 and TRBJ1-1 for the parts outside the CDR3, the full variable domain is DAGVTQSPTHLIKTRGQQVTLRCSPISGHKSVSWYQQVLGQGPQFIFQYYEKEERGRGNFPDRFSARQFPNYSSELNVNALLLGDSALYLCASSLFRGTEAFFGQGTRLTVV.

The sample holds a few counts of this clone. The rearrangement uses TRBV28 and TRBJ1-4; 9 nucleotides match TRBD1. From germline, CDR1 is MDHEN and CDR2 SYDVKM. With V trimmed by 5 bases and J by 10 bases, 14 bases remained unmatched. The CDR3 has 16 residues. CDR3 DNA: TGTGCCAGCAGTCAACCGACAGGGGGGGATCTGGGAAAACTGTTTTTT. It codes for CASSQPTGGDLGKLFF.

J is TRBJ2-7 and V is TRBV11-1; D is perhaps TRBD2 (6 bases). V was trimmed by 5 bases and J by 7 bases, leaving 21 bases between them. Per germline, CDR1 SGHAT and CDR2 FQDESV (reference sequence). The CDR3 is made up of 15 amino acids. The CDR3 protein is CASSQRGGKSREQYF. CDR3 in DNA: TGTGCCAGCAGCCAGAGGGGCGGGAAATCGCGTGAGCAGTACTTC.

This chain connects TRBV25-1 to TRBJ2-7; D may be TRBD1 (6 bases). Trimming took 10 bases from V and 5 from J, leaving 12 bases between them. CDR1 MGHDK and CDR2 SYGVNS come from the germline V gene. The CDR3 is 11 amino acids. The CDR3 loop is CATEQGHEQYF. For the CDR3, the DNA is TGTGCCACCGAACAGGGCCACGAGCAGTACTTC.

The chain recombines TRBV28 with TRBJ2-3; 8 bases agree with TRBD2. The CDR3 is made up of 15 amino acids. With V trimmed by 4 bases and J by 0 bases, 3 bases remained unmatched. CDR1 is MDHEN, CDR2 SYDVKM, per germline. The CDR3 loop reads CASSSSGPSTDTQYF. The CDR3 coding sequence is TGTGCCAGCAGTTCTAGCGGGCCGAGCACAGATACGCAGTATTTT.

This chain connects TRBV5-1 to TRBJ1-1; 7 bases align to TRBD1. V dropped 2 bases and J dropped 7; count of bases not matched to a gene: 5. Germline assignment: CDR1 SGHRS and CDR2 YFSETQ. The CDR3 is made up of 13 amino acids. The CDR3 DNA follows: TGCGCCAGCAGCTTTAACAGGGGAGGTGAAGCTTTCTTT. Translating gives CASSFNRGGEAFF.

The CDR3 protein is CASRGEESGNTDTQYF. The CDR3 DNA sequence: TGTGCCAGCCGGGGGGAGGAGAGCGGTAACACAGATACGCAGTATTTT. This chain uses TRBV5-6 with TRBJ2-3; 7 nucleotides agree with TRBD2. This CDR3 is 16 amino acids long. Germline-derived CDR1 and CDR2 are SGHDT and YYEEEE. After removal of 7 bases from V and 2 bases from J, the junction contained 13 bases not matched to a gene.

This chain uses TRBV2 with TRBJ1-4, with D maybe TRBD1 (5 bases). The germline V gene has CDR1 SNHLY and CDR2 FYNNEI. The CDR3 loop spans 13 amino acids. V lost 8 bases and J 0 bases, leaving 7 bases between the germline ends. This CDR3 reads CASGGATNEKLFF. Written as DNA, the CDR3 is TGTGCCAGCGGGGGGGCAACTAATGAAAAACTGTTTTTT.

V is TRBV30 and J is TRBJ1-2; D is possibly TRBD1 (5 bases). The CDR3 is 13 residues long. The V gene lost 2 bases and the J gene lost 8 bases, with 15 bases spanning the gap. Germline V gene data show CDR1 as GTSNPN and CDR2 as SVGIG (reference sequence). The DNA for the CDR3 is TGTGCCTGGAGTCGACAGTGGGTTAGGGGCTACACCTTC. Translation: CAWSRQWVRGYTF. The whole variable domain, filled in from reference TRBV30 and TRBJ1-2, reads SQTIHQWPATLVQPVGSPLSLECTVEGTSNPNLYWYRQAAGRGLQLLFYSVGIGQISSEVPQNLSASRPQDRQFILSSKKLLLSDSGFYLCAWSRQWVRGYTFGSGTRLTVV.

This clone was seen once. The chain links TRBV9 to TRBJ2-7; TRBD2 matches 7 bases. After removal of 3 bases from V and 5 bases from J, the junction contained 2 bases not matched to a gene. The germline gives CDR1 SGDLS, CDR2 YYNGEE. The CDR3 length is 12 residues. CDR3 in amino acids: CASSAGGNEQYF. The CDR3 region has the DNA TGTGCCAGCAGCGCCGGGGGGAACGAGCAGTACTTC.

V and J are TRBV2 and TRBJ2-7, with 9 bases matching TRBD2. Looked up from germline, CDR1 is SNHLY and CDR2 is FYNNEI. The CDR3 spans 16 residues. Trimming at V came to 8 bases and at J to 2 bases, leaving 13 bases not matched to a gene. In DNA form, the CDR3 reads TGTGCCAGCTATCCCGCACTAGCGGGCCTCACCTACGAGCAGTACTTC. It yields the protein CASYPALAGLTYEQYF.

The chain is built from TRBV7-9 and TRBJ2-3; 14 nucleotides line up with TRBD2. This CDR3 spans 18 amino acids. With 1 base clipped from V and 1 base from J, the junction kept 4 bases outside the gene matches. The V gene's germline CDR1 is SEHNR and CDR2 FQNEAQ (reference sequence). CDR3 region: CASSLGGTSGSRTDTQYF. CDR3 DNA sequence: TGTGCCAGCAGCTTAGGAGGGACTAGCGGGAGTCGCACAGATACGCAGTATTTT. Full variable domain (missing parts from reference TRBV7-9 and TRBJ2-3): DTGVSQNPRHKITKRGQNVTFRCDPISEHNRLYWYRQTLGQGPEFLTYFQNEAQLEKSRLLSDRFSAERPKGSFSTLEIQRTEQGDSAMYLCASSLGGTSGSRTDTQYFGPGTRLTVL.

This chain joins TRBV11-2 and TRBJ1-3; 9 bases are a match to TRBD1. Germline lookup yields CDR1 SGHAT and CDR2 FQNNGV. The CDR3 has 19 amino acids. The trim removed 5 bases at V and 0 bases at J, leaving 14 bases unmatched. The CDR3 region is CASSPPRTGVGSSGNTIYF. The CDR3 DNA reads as TGTGCCAGCAGCCCTCCGCGGACAGGGGTTGGGAGCTCTGGAAACACCATATATTTT.

V and J are TRBV13 and TRBJ1-2, with 11 nucleotides matching TRBD1. V shed 5 bases and J 4 bases; nucleotides not matched to a gene: 6. Per the germline V gene, CDR1 is PRHDT and CDR2 is FYEKMQ (reference sequence). The CDR3 has 15 residues. In nucleotides, the CDR3 is TGTGCCAGCAGCCCTCGGACAGGGGGCACCTATGGCTACACCTTC. It translates to CASSPRTGGTYGYTF.

The rearrangement joins TRBV11-3 to TRBJ2-3; 7 bases fit TRBD2. The CDR3 is 14 residues long. Losses at the gene ends were 5 bases for V and 0 bases for J; bases not matched to a gene: 2. Germline V gives CDR1 SGHNT, CDR2 YENEEA. CDR3 coding DNA: TGTGCCAGCAGCCCCGGGAGGAGCACAGATACGCAGTATTTT. Its translation is CASSPGRSTDTQYF.

J is TRBJ1-5 and V is TRBV27; D unclear. Germline lookup yields CDR1 MNHEY and CDR2 SMNVEV (reference sequence). V was shortened by 3 bases and J by 6 bases, with 6 bases between the two germline ends. The CDR3 is 12 amino acids. CDR3 bases: TGTGCCAGCAGTTTTATTAGTCAGCCCCAGCATTTT. Protein product: CASSFISQPQHF.

The chain is built from TRBV27 and TRBJ2-7; D gene uncertain. Germline assignment: CDR1 MNHEY and CDR2 SMNVEV (reference sequence). Trimming took off 3 bases at V and 0 bases at J, with 6 bases between the two ends. This CDR3 region has 13 residues. CDR3 in amino acids: CASSFQISYEQYF. The CDR3 DNA is TGTGCCAGCAGTTTTCAGATCTCCTACGAGCAGTACTTC.

This clone turned up a few times. V usage is TRBV6-5 and J usage is TRBJ2-7, with a tentative D call TRBD2 (6 bases). V dropped 2 bases and J dropped 1 base, with 9 bases sitting between them. CDR1 and CDR2 from the germline V gene are MNHEY and SVGAGI. The CDR3 contains 14 residues. CDR3 loop: CASSYGGKSYEQYF. The DNA of the CDR3 is TGTGCCAGCAGTTACGGGGGGAAATCCTACGAGCAGTACTTC.

The chain uses TRBV7-9 and TRBJ1-4; 8 nucleotides align to TRBD1. The CDR3 has 15 residues. Germline CDR1 and CDR2: SEHNR and FQNEAQ (reference sequence). The V segment lost 5 bases and the J segment 4 bases; nucleotides outside the gene matches: 6. The CDR3 is CASSGTGRINEKLFF. CDR3 DNA sequence: TGTGCCAGCAGCGGGACAGGACGGATTAATGAAAAACTGTTTTTT. The full variable domain, its missing parts supplied by reference TRBV7-9 and TRBJ1-4, is DTGVSQNPRHKITKRGQNVTFRCDPISEHNRLYWYRQTLGQGPEFLTYFQNEAQLEKSRLLSDRFSAERPKGSFSTLEIQRTEQGDSAMYLCASSGTGRINEKLFFGSGTQLSVL.

CDR3 in amino acids: CASSLLVFGQGTYEQYF. CDR3 in DNA: TGCGCCAGCAGCTTGTTAGTATTTGGACAGGGAACCTACGAGCAGTACTTC. The chain links TRBV5-1 to TRBJ2-7, with 8 bases lining up with TRBD1. The CDR3 sequence is 17 residues long. Germline V gene lookup returns CDR1 SGHRS and CDR2 YFSETQ. Trimming took 1 base from V and 2 from J; bases not matched to a gene: 11.

This clone was recorded only once. The chain recombines TRBV27 with TRBJ2-1; 9 bases fit TRBD2. The CDR3 runs to 16 residues. The J segment lost 5 bases and the V segment lost 4 bases, leaving 9 bases of the junction unmatched. Germline assignment: CDR1 MNHEY and CDR2 SMNVEV (reference sequence). CDR3 in amino acids: CASSSLSGRRDNEQFF. The CDR3, as DNA: TGTGCCAGCAGTTCATTAAGCGGGAGGCGGGACAATGAGCAGTTCTTC.

The chain has TRBV27 and TRBJ2-7, with 9 bases aligning to TRBD1. From germline, CDR1 is MNHEY and CDR2 SMNVEV (reference sequence). J gave up 2 bases and V 5 bases, and 7 bases lay outside the gene matches. CDR3 length equals 15 residues. The CDR3 nucleotides are TGTGCCAGCAGTCCTCCGGGACAGGGTACCTACGAGCAGTACTTC. This gives the protein CASSPPGQGTYEQYF.

V usage is TRBV27 and J usage is TRBJ2-7; TRBD1 might be the D (6 bases). Trimming cost V 3 bases and J 4 bases, with 13 bases left between them. CDR1 is MNHEY and CDR2 is SMNVEV in the germline V gene (reference sequence). The CDR3 runs 14 residues. The CDR3 is CASSFSLGGYEQYF. CDR3 sequence (DNA): TGTGCCAGCAGTTTCTCCCTAGGGGGATACGAGCAGTACTTC.

V usage is TRBV9 and J usage is TRBJ2-1, with 8 bases aligning to TRBD2. The CDR3 spans 15 residues. Per germline, CDR1 SGDLS and CDR2 YYNGEE. The ends lost 3 bases at V and 3 bases at J; junction bases unmatched: 5. The CDR3 DNA is TGTGCCAGCAGCGGAACTAGCGGATTCTACAATGAGCAGTTCTTC. It encodes CASSGTSGFYNEQFF.

The chain couples TRBV30 to TRBJ1-6; 7 positions match TRBD1. Germline CDR1 and CDR2: GTSNPN and SVGIG (reference sequence). V gave up 5 bases and J gave up 4 bases; unmatched junction bases: 5. This CDR3 is built from 14 residues. The chain's CDR3 is CAWQGQLYNSPLHF. Written as DNA, the CDR3 is TGTGCCTGGCAGGGACAGTTGTATAATTCACCCCTCCACTTT.

The genes are TRBV11-3 and TRBJ2-2; TRBD1 agrees at 7 bases. CDR1 and CDR2 from the germline V gene are SGHNT and YENEEA. The V and J ends lost 0 bases and 5 bases, in that order; junction bases with no gene match: 3. This CDR3 is built from 15 residues. In nucleotides, the CDR3 is TGTGCCAGCAGCTTAGAAACAGGGGATACCGGGGAGCTGTTTTTT. This codes for CASSLETGDTGELFF.

This clone was seen only a few times. V gene TRBV18 combines with J gene TRBJ2-2, with D maybe TRBD1 (6 bases). V lost 7 bases and J 6 bases, leaving 18 bases between the germline ends. CDR3 length equals 15 residues. CDR1 and CDR2 from the germline V gene are KGHSH and LQKENI. CDR3 bases: TGTGCCAGCTTTGGCAGGGGAATTTCGCCCGGGGAGCTGTTTTTT. Translation gives CASFGRGISPGELFF.

This clone was picked up a small number of times. V and J are TRBV19 and TRBJ1-2, with D tentatively TRBD1 (6 bases). The CDR3 totals 14 residues. Between the trimmed V and J ends, which lost 5 bases and 7 bases, there was a span of 17 bases. The germline CDR1 and CDR2 sequences are LNHDA and SQIVND (reference sequence). The CDR3 loop reads CASSRSGGAGGYTF. For the CDR3, the DNA is TGTGCCAGTAGTCGGTCGGGGGGCGCAGGTGGCTACACCTTC.